One T cell receptor beta chain is described in this entry. Its specificity is unknown. This entry belongs to a study of shared clonotypes between healthy human individuals. Study observations and caveats: Sample collection involved blood only; tissue repertoires are likely different. For naive CD4 cells, around 5% of clonotypes were shared across a handful of donors.

Sequencing was performed with immunoSEQ multiplex PCR; in TCRdb, only in-frame clones are kept and a portion is missing. The repertoire holds roughly 1.5 million clones, with around 98% as singletons. CDR3 size: 16 residues. From germline, CDR1 is MGHRA and CDR2 YSYEKL. The trim removed 1 base at V and 4 bases at J, leaving 5 bases unmatched. The TCR comes from a man aged 25 to 40 in good health. The chain combines TRBV4-1 with TRBJ2-2, with TRBD1 matching over 8 bases. The sequencing input was naive CD4+ T cells sorted from blood. Subset: CD45RA+ positively selected. The CDR3 DNA is TGCGCCAGCAGCCAAGGATCGACAGGGGCCACCGGGGAGCTGTTTTTT. Translating it yields CASSQGSTGATGELFF.